Given below is one T cell receptor beta chain in context. The CDR3 has 18 amino acids. Trimming took off 2 bases at V and 0 bases at J, with 17 bases between the two ends. Germline-derived CDR1 and CDR2 are LNHNV and YYDKDF (reference sequence). Assay used: immunoSEQ multiplex PCR; TCRdb lists only in-frame clones, some missing. The data contain 95,000 to 100,000 clones, approximately 92% of them singletons. This entry is derived from a study of T cell changes during pregnancy in multiple sclerosis. This clonotype originated in a female donor with multiple sclerosis, enrolled in a pregnancy study. The sequencing used peripheral blood, collected in the second trimester of pregnancy. The chain employs TRBV15 and TRBJ2-1; unclear D gene. Written as DNA, the CDR3 is TGTGCCACCAGCAGACCGCTCAGGTTGCCGAGCTCCTACAATGAGCAGTTCTTC. Translation: CATSRPLRLPSSYNEQFF. The full variable domain, with the rest looked up from reference TRBV15 and TRBJ2-1, is DAMVIQNPRYQVTQFGKPVTLSCSQTLNHNVMYWYQQKSSQAPKLLFHYYDKDFNNEADTPDNFQSRRPNTSFCFLDIRSPGLGDTAMYLCATSRPLRLPSSYNEQFFGPGTRLTVL.